Shown below are 26 T cell receptor beta chains from a single sample sequenced in a study of tumor-infiltrating lymphocytes in primary liver carcinoma. Both RNA and DNA were isolated together from about 19-30 mg of bulk tissue that had not been sorted. The authors made TCR beta cDNA from 500 to 600 ng total RNA with a constant-region primer. Amplification in three nested multiplex PCR rounds with slightly modified ARM-PCR gave rise to TCR beta libraries. Investigators reported that the first two PCR rounds, at 10 cycles each, used TRBV1-TRBV30 forward primers with a C-beta reverse primer. TCRdb redid the calling of the multiplex PCR reads with MiXCR, one entry per CDR3 protein. The sample records about 44,000 distinct CDR3 sequences, about 73% being singletons. Sample: liver tumor tissue from sampling region 3. Stated subset: tumor region T3, left-lateral pole. All receptors come from a man between 40 and 49 years old with primary liver carcinoma and hepatitis B virus infection.

The rearrangement joins TRBV4-1 to TRBJ2-2, with 9 bases identical to TRBD2. Trimming at V came to 8 bases and at J to 5 bases, leaving 12 bases not matched to a gene. CDR1 is MGHRA, CDR2 YSYEKL, per germline. CDR3 length equals 16 residues. The CDR3 here is CASGTKREVRTGELFF. In DNA, the CDR3 is TGCGCCAGCGGCACCAAGCGGGAGGTTCGGACCGGGGAGCTGTTTTTT.

In regard to this clonotype: A read error may account for a junction end that differs from germline. For the CDR3, the DNA is TGTGCCAGCAACTTAGGACAGGGGGCCCTCAATGAGCACTTCTTC. It is translated as CASNLGQGALNEHFF. The chain combines TRBV7-9 with TRBJ2-1; the match to TRBD1 covers 11 bases. This CDR3 spans 15 amino acids. The V gene's germline CDR1 is SEHNR and CDR2 FQNEAQ (reference sequence).

The V and J genes are TRBV5-6 and TRBJ1-1; TRBD1 might be the D (5 bases). CDR3 length: 15 amino acids. V lost 5 bases and J lost 1, with 15 bases in between. CDR1 and CDR2 from the germline V gene are SGHDT and YYEEEE. The CDR3 loop reads CASRRGSDSNTEAFF. The CDR3 DNA reads as TGTGCCAGCAGGAGGGGCTCCGACTCGAACACTGAAGCTTTCTTT.

At least ten counts were recorded for this clonotype. The J gene is TRBJ2-5, the V gene TRBV6-5, with 12 positions matching TRBD2. Germline V lookup: CDR1 MNHEY, CDR2 SVGAGI. The CDR3 runs 15 residues. Losses at the gene ends were 6 bases for V and 1 base for J; bases not matched to a gene: 3. The CDR3: CASRTSGRVQETQYF. DNA of the CDR3: TGTGCCAGCAGGACTAGCGGGAGAGTCCAAGAGACCCAGTACTTC.

To note about this clonotype: A junction end diverges from the germline sequence, so it may reflect a read error. The rearrangement links TRBV29-1 to TRBJ2-7; perhaps TRBD2 as D (5 bases). CDR3 length equals 13 residues. The V gene's germline CDR1 is SQVTM and CDR2 ANQGSEA. The CDR3 bases are TGCAGCGTTAGGAATCGCGAGGGCTACGGGCAGTACTTC. The encoded protein is CSVRNREGYGQYF.

The table lists this clonotype with a few counts. This chain links TRBV11-2 with TRBJ1-1; no reliable D call. The CDR3 contains 14 residues. Looked up from germline, CDR1 is SGHAT and CDR2 is FQNNGV. V dropped 9 bases and J dropped 5 bases, with 19 bases sitting between them. This CDR3 is CASNTVGSVTEAFF. Written as DNA, the CDR3 is TGTGCCAGTAACACAGTCGGTTCCGTAACTGAAGCTTTCTTT.

To note about this clonotype: The junction shows a germline mismatch at one end, possibly a read error. This chain uses TRBV4-1 with TRBJ2-7; no definite D call. Germline CDR1 is MGHRA and CDR2 is YSYEKL. This CDR3 has 14 residues. CDR3 protein: CATSQPIEVPEQYF. The CDR3 DNA is TGCGCCACCAGCCAACCTATTGAGGTTCCGGAGCAGTACTTC.

A word on this clonotype: This may arise from a read error, as a much more abundant clone is one base away. V gene TRBV20-1 combines with J gene TRBJ2-1; no clear D. The CDR3 consists of 13 residues. From germline, CDR1 is DFQATT and CDR2 SNEGSKA (reference sequence). The CDR3 bases are TGCAGTGCTAGAGATATGGCGATCAATGAGCATTTCTTC. It codes for CSARDMAINEHFF.

For this clonotype: In this CDR3 the conserved last residue, phenylalanine or tryptophan, is missing, so a read error is likely. The chain carries TRBV11-2 and TRBJ2-7, with TRBD1 identical over 8 bases. The CDR3 totals 12 residues. Germline values: CDR1 SGHAT, CDR2 FQNNGV. CDR3 sequence (DNA): TGTGCCGGCAGCTTTCTCAGGGGGCACCAGTACATC. It yields the protein CAGSFLRGHQYI.

As for this clonotype: One end of the junction fails to match germline, which may point to a read error. The gene calls are TRBV29-1 and TRBJ2-1; 8 bases agree with TRBD2. Germline CDR1 and CDR2: SQVTM and ANQGSEA. This CDR3 region has 15 residues. DNA of the CDR3: TGCAGCGCTCCTTCGACGGGAGGGCAAAACAATGAGCAGTCCTTC. Translated, it gives CSAPSTGGQNNEQSF.

Worth noting for this clonotype: This could be a read error, since a much larger clone is one nucleotide away. The chain couples TRBV29-1 to TRBJ2-1; perhaps TRBD1 as D (6 bases). Germline-derived CDR1 and CDR2 are SQVTM and ANQGSEA. The CDR3 is 11 amino acids. The DNA for the CDR3 is TGCATCGTGCCCAGGGGAAATGAGCAGTTCTTC. Residues: CIVPRGNEQFF.

Concerning this clonotype: Since no conserved phenylalanine or tryptophan closes the CDR3, a read error is the likely cause. The limits of the CDR3 on the DNA are not certain, so only TCRdb's listed CDR3 is given. The chain combines TRBV6-5 with TRBJ2-1; the table's TRBD2 call for D was not verified on the DNA. Inclusive of both ends, the CDR3 amounts to 15 amino acids. CDR1 is MNHEY, CDR2 SVGAGI, per germline. CDR3: CASSYSSISGSRKFL.

To note about this clonotype: A much larger clone sits a single nucleotide away, making a read error possible. The chain uses TRBV7-9 and TRBJ2-3, with TRBD2 matching 7 bases. CDR3 length equals 14 residues. CDR1 and CDR2 (germline): SEHNR, FQNEAQ (reference sequence). The CDR3 DNA follows: TGTGTCAGCAGCAATGGGGCGGGAGCAGATACGCAGTATTTT. Its protein product is CVSSNGAGADTQYF.

Concerning this clonotype: A read error may be the cause here, since a much bigger clone is one base away. J is TRBJ1-2 and V is TRBV29-1; 8 bases line up with TRBD1. Germline V gene data show CDR1 as SQVTM and CDR2 as ANQGSEA. J lost 9 bases, V lost 7 bases, and 16 bases had no gene match. The length of the CDR3 is 14 residues. In DNA form, the CDR3 reads TGCAGCGACAGAGGACAGGGTCGCGCCTCTAGCTACACCTTC. This translates into CSDRGQGRASSYTF.

In the case of this clonotype: An end of the junction does not agree with germline; a read error may underlie this. This chain joins TRBV10-3 and TRBJ1-2, with TRBD1 identical over 7 bases. Germline V gene data show CDR1 as ENHRY and CDR2 as SYGVKD. The CDR3 length is 15 residues. The CDR3 sequence is CAISANPDRSYGYTF. Written as DNA, the CDR3 is TGTGCTATCAGCGCAAATCCGGACAGGAGCTATGGCTACACCTTC.

The genes are TRBV29-1 and TRBJ2-7; 15 positions match TRBD2. This CDR3 is built from 16 residues. Trimming at V came to 7 bases and at J to 12 bases, leaving 19 bases not matched to a gene. The germline V gene encodes CDR1 SQVTM and CDR2 ANQGSEA. CDR3 in amino acids: CSAPGTSGRHSYKLYF. The CDR3 DNA sequence: TGCAGCGCCCCGGGGACTAGCGGGAGGCACTCCTACAAGCTGTACTTC.

In regard to this clonotype: A read error may account for a junction end that differs from germline. The rearrangement uses TRBV6-5 and TRBJ1-6; TRBD1 might be the D (5 bases). Germline-derived CDR1 and CDR2 are MNHEY and SVGAGI. The CDR3 extends over 18 amino acids. DNA of the CDR3: TGTGTCAGCAGTTACTCGCCCTTCCATTGGGGGGATAATTCATCCCTCCACTTT. This gives the protein CVSSYSPFHWGDNSSLHF.

About this clonotype: Possible read error: a much larger clone is one base away. V and J are TRBV28 and TRBJ1-2; 8 bases line up with TRBD1. This CDR3 has 14 residues. From germline, CDR1 is MDHEN and CDR2 SYDVKM. The CDR3 loop is CVSNGQGRSYGYTF. For the CDR3, the DNA is TGTGTCAGCAACGGACAGGGAAGGAGCTATGGCTACACCTTC.

Comment on this clonotype: A single base separates this from a much larger clone, so it may be a read error. Likely a read error: the CDR3 ends without its conserved phenylalanine or tryptophan. The chain uses TRBV28 and TRBJ2-6; D possibly matches TRBD1 or TRBD2 (5 bases each). The CDR3 sequence is 16 residues long. Germline V gene data show CDR1 as MDHEN and CDR2 as SYDVKM. V lost 5 bases and J 5 bases, leaving 16 bases between the germline ends. CDR3 protein: CASSLRGRVWANVLTS. In DNA, the CDR3 is TGTGCCAGCAGTCTCCGGGGACGGGTCTGGGCCAACGTCCTGACTTCC.

The genes are TRBV7-9 and TRBJ1-5; D is unresolved. Per the germline V gene, CDR1 is SEHNR and CDR2 is FQNEAQ (reference sequence). The CDR3 has 13 amino acids. V was pared by 9 bases and J by 7 bases, with 16 bases between. CDR3 bases: TGTGCCAGTAGCAACACGGAGGTCCAGCCCCAGCATTTT. The encoded protein is CASSNTEVQPQHF.

This clonotype occurred many times. V and J are TRBV29-1 and TRBJ2-7; TRBD1 matches 9 bases. The CDR3 covers 12 residues. Trimming took 6 bases from V and 9 from J; bases not matched to a gene: 9. CDR1 is SQVTM, CDR2 ANQGSEA, per germline. CDR3 in amino acids: CSVRGDREGQYF. DNA of the CDR3: TGCAGCGTGAGGGGGGACAGGGAGGGGCAGTACTTC.

As for this clonotype: This CDR3 is missing its conserved last phenylalanine or tryptophan, likely due to a read error. The V and J genes are TRBV5-5 and TRBJ2-3; the D gene is possibly TRBD1 (7 bases). CDR1 and CDR2 from the germline V gene are SGHKS and YYEKEE (reference sequence). This CDR3 comprises 14 residues. CDR3 loop: CASSLYDREDTQYL. DNA of the CDR3: TGTGCCAGCAGCTTGTATGACAGGGAGGATACACAGTATCTT.

The rearrangement joins TRBV10-3 to TRBJ2-2; TRBD2 matches at 14 bases. This CDR3 comprises 19 residues. V dropped 0 bases and J dropped 9; count of bases not matched to a gene: 12. The germline V gene encodes CDR1 ENHRY and CDR2 SYGVKD. The CDR3 sequence is CAISESVTSGRAYTRELFF. The CDR3 DNA sequence: TGTGCCATCAGTGAGTCAGTGACTAGCGGGAGGGCCTATACCAGGGAGCTGTTTTTT.

Worth noting for this clonotype: The junction differs from germline at one of its ends, possibly a read error. CDR3 sequence: CANSLSGDVTGELIF. CDR3 DNA: TGCGCCAACAGTCTATCGGGAGATGTCACCGGGGAGCTGATTTTT. The chain carries TRBV4-1 and TRBJ2-2; TRBD2 is a possible D gene (6 bases). The CDR3 contains 15 residues. Per germline, CDR1 MGHRA and CDR2 YSYEKL.

Worth noting for this clonotype: Likely a read error: the CDR3 ends without its conserved phenylalanine or tryptophan. V usage is TRBV4-1 and J usage is TRBJ2-1, with 8 bases lining up with TRBD2. J was trimmed by 9 bases and V by 3 bases; bases with no gene match: 1. The CDR3 is made up of 12 amino acids. Per germline, CDR1 MGHRA and CDR2 YSYEKL. The DNA for the CDR3 is TGCGCCAGCAGCCATGCGGGAGGTGAGCAGTTCCTC. It encodes CASSHAGGEQFL.

Concerning this clonotype itself: At one boundary the junction diverges from the germline segment, which might be a read error. The rearrangement joins TRBV13 to TRBJ2-1; D is ambiguous. This CDR3 region has 11 residues. CDR1 PRHDT and CDR2 FYEKMQ come from the germline V gene (reference sequence). The CDR3 DNA sequence: TGTGCTAGCAGCTTCAACAATGAGCACTTCTTC. Residues: CASSFNNEHFF.